The 18 T cell receptor beta chains below were found in one sample sequenced in a study of chemoradiotherapy in HPV16-positive cancers. The table came from immunoSEQ multiplex PCR; TCRdb's copy has only in-frame clones and leaves some out. This sample has more than 30,000 clones, with roughly nine tenths found just once. Here the sequenced sample was blood, taken from a patient who underwent chemoradiotherapy. The source is a human donor with HPV-associated anogenital cancer.

The chain combines TRBV6-1 with TRBJ2-1, with D unresolved. This CDR3 is 15 amino acids long. V lost 0 bases and J lost 0, with 6 bases in between. CDR1 MNHNS and CDR2 SASEGT come from the germline V gene. The CDR3 DNA reads TGTGCCAGCAGTGAAGCGGGCGGCTCCTACAATGAGCAGTTCTTC. Translation gives CASSEAGGSYNEQFF.

The gene calls are TRBV9 and TRBJ1-3, with 9 positions matching TRBD1. From germline, CDR1 is SGDLS and CDR2 YYNGEE. CDR3 length equals 17 residues. J gave up 5 bases and V 4 bases, and 13 bases lay outside the gene matches. The CDR3 region has the DNA TGTGCCAGCAGCCCCCGGGACAGGGATTCTGTGCGAAACACCATATATTTT. It is translated as CASSPRDRDSVRNTIYF.

The rearrangement links TRBV11-2 to TRBJ2-5, with a possible D match to TRBD1 (7 bases). The V and J ends lost 1 base and 2 bases respectively, with 11 bases between them. The CDR3 loop spans 15 amino acids. Germline assignment: CDR1 SGHAT and CDR2 FQNNGV. The CDR3 spells CASSLGGTAQETQYF. Here the CDR3 DNA reads TGTGCCAGCAGCTTAGGCGGGACAGCGCAAGAGACCCAGTACTTC. Full variable domain (outside the CDR3, taken from reference TRBV11-2 and TRBJ2-5): EAGVAQSPRYKIIEKRQSVAFWCNPISGHATLYWYQQILGQGPKLLIQFQNNGVVDDSQLPKDRFSAERLKGVDSTLKIQPAKLEDSAVYLCASSLGGTAQETQYFGPGTRLLVL.

The chain recombines TRBV7-9 with TRBJ1-1, with D hard to call. Trimming took 5 bases from V and 3 from J, leaving 7 bases between them. The CDR3 totals 12 residues. CDR1 SEHNR and CDR2 FQNEAQ come from the germline V gene (reference sequence). CDR3 in amino acids: CASSVRDTEAFF. The CDR3 nucleotides are TGTGCCAGCAGCGTAAGGGACACTGAAGCTTTCTTT.

The gene calls are TRBV4-2 and TRBJ2-3; D possibly matches TRBD1 or TRBD2 (6 bases each). Per germline, CDR1 LGHNA and CDR2 YNFKEQ. The CDR3 spans 15 residues. Trimming shortened V by 5 bases and J by 2 bases, and 14 bases separated the two germline ends. CDR3 bases: TGTGCCAGCAGCAGTGCGGGACAATCCACAGATACGCAGTATTTT. Translation: CASSSAGQSTDTQYF.

This sequence joins TRBV4-3 and TRBJ2-2; D unresolved. This CDR3 contains 15 residues. The V end was cut by 0 bases, the J end by 4 bases, with 9 bases between. CDR1 LGHNA and CDR2 YSLEER come from the germline V gene. The CDR3 protein is CASSQEPEITGELFF. For the CDR3, the DNA is TGCGCCAGCAGCCAAGAGCCGGAGATCACCGGGGAGCTGTTTTTT.

V and J are TRBV18 and TRBJ2-1; TRBD1 matches 10 bases. Germline V lookup: CDR1 KGHSH, CDR2 LQKENI. The length of the CDR3 is 15 residues. V shed 3 bases and J 2 bases; nucleotides not matched to a gene: 1. The CDR3: CASSPGTGAYNEQFF. The CDR3 bases are TGTGCCAGCTCACCCGGGACAGGGGCCTACAATGAGCAGTTCTTC.

The chain is built from TRBV7-8 and TRBJ2-3; no definite D call. Germline assignment: CDR1 SGHVS and CDR2 FQNEAQ. The CDR3 sequence is 12 residues long. The ends were cut back, 2 bases at V and 7 bases at J, with 7 bases in the middle. The CDR3 coding sequence is TGTGCCAGCAGCTTAAAAGGTTATACGCAGTATTTT. Residues: CASSLKGYTQYF. The full variable domain, its missing parts supplied by reference TRBV7-8 and TRBJ2-3, is GAGVSQSPRYKVAKRGQDVALRCDPISGHVSLFWYQQALGQGPEFLTYFQNEAQLDKSGLPSDRFFAERPEGSVSTLKIQRTQQEDSAVYLCASSLKGYTQYFGPGTRLTVL.

The chain employs TRBV5-1 and TRBJ1-4, with 10 bases fitting TRBD1. The V gene end was trimmed by 4 bases and the J gene end by 0 bases; junction bases not matched to a gene: 3. The CDR3 is made up of 16 amino acids. CDR1 is SGHRS, CDR2 YFSETQ, per germline. The CDR3, as DNA: TGCGCCAGCAGCCGGACAGGGGGACCAACTAATGAAAAACTGTTTTTT. Translating it yields CASSRTGGPTNEKLFF.

The chain joins TRBV6-1 to TRBJ2-3; 11 nucleotides match TRBD1. The CDR3 is 14 amino acids. The germline V gene has CDR1 MNHNS and CDR2 SASEGT. V lost 6 bases and J lost 3; bases outside the gene matches: 2. CDR3 sequence (DNA): TGTGCCAGCAGGAGGGACAGGGGGACAGATACGCAGTATTTT. Protein sequence: CASRRDRGTDTQYF.

The rearrangement uses TRBV6-5 and TRBJ1-2, with D unresolved. The CDR3 loop spans 12 amino acids. The V gene lost 5 bases and the J gene lost 1 base, with 5 bases spanning the gap. Germline lookup yields CDR1 MNHEY and CDR2 SVGAGI. CDR3 in DNA: TGTGCCAGCAGTCCCCTTAACTATGGCTACACCTTC. It codes for CASSPLNYGYTF.

By proportion, this clone is medium-sized (0.01 to 0.1%). The chain combines TRBV11-3 with TRBJ2-3; D possibly matches TRBD1 or TRBD2 (6 bases each). Germline V gives CDR1 SGHNT, CDR2 YENEEA. Trimming shortened V by 2 bases and J by 3 bases, and 9 bases separated the two germline ends. CDR3 size: 14 residues. The CDR3 here is CASSLWGATDTQYF. In DNA, the CDR3 is TGTGCCAGCAGCTTATGGGGGGCGACAGATACGCAGTATTTT. Combining the CDR3 with reference TRBV11-3 and TRBJ2-3 gives the whole variable domain EAGVVQSPRYKIIEKKQPVAFWCNPISGHNTLYWYLQNLGQGPELLIRYENEEAVDDSQLPKDRFSAERLKGVDSTLKIQPAELGDSAVYLCASSLWGATDTQYFGPGTRLTVL.

The V call is TRBV15, the J call TRBJ1-1; no clear D gene. The CDR3 consists of 16 residues. The germline CDR1 and CDR2 sequences are LNHNV and YYDKDF (reference sequence). Trimming cost V 0 bases and J 9 bases, with 20 bases left between them. The CDR3 sequence is CATSREALQAGEKAFF. In DNA, the CDR3 is TGTGCCACCAGCAGAGAGGCTCTACAAGCTGGGGAGAAAGCTTTCTTT.

V is TRBV13 and J is TRBJ2-3, with D maybe TRBD2 (6 bases). V dropped 0 bases and J dropped 0 bases, with 10 bases sitting between them. Germline V lookup: CDR1 PRHDT, CDR2 FYEKMQ (reference sequence). The CDR3 spans 16 residues. CDR3 DNA: TGTGCCAGCAGCTTAGGTCACAGCGGGAGCACAGATACGCAGTATTTT. It specifies CASSLGHSGSTDTQYF.

This clone was counted a few times. V and J are TRBV5-1 and TRBJ2-7; no clear D gene. In germline, CDR1 is SGHRS, CDR2 YFSETQ. This CDR3 has 13 amino acids. Trimming shortened V by 1 base and J by 3 bases, and 8 bases separated the two germline ends. CDR3 region: CASSLSADYEQYF. The CDR3 coding sequence is TGCGCCAGCAGCTTGAGCGCAGACTACGAGCAGTACTTC.

The rearrangement joins TRBV6-1 to TRBJ2-3; D might be TRBD1 or TRBD2, each matching 5 bases. CDR3 length: 15 residues. CDR1 and CDR2 (germline): MNHNS, SASEGT. V was shortened by 4 bases and J by 6 bases, with 17 bases between the two germline ends. This CDR3 reads CASSVGELGWDTQYF. The DNA for the CDR3 is TGTGCCAGCAGTGTAGGGGAGCTAGGGTGGGATACGCAGTATTTT.

This rearrangement joins TRBV7-2 to TRBJ1-1; D possibly corresponds to TRBD1 (5 bases). V gave up 8 bases and J gave up 5 bases, with 18 bases separating them. There are 14 residues in the CDR3. From germline, CDR1 is SGHTA and CDR2 FQGNSA. The CDR3, as DNA: TGTGCCAGCTGCCCGCTGGGGGGTGGGACTGAAGCTTTCTTT. Its protein product is CASCPLGGGTEAFF.

The CDR3 reads CASSLGLAGGSSYEQYF. The CDR3 nucleotides are TGCGCCAGCAGCTTGGGGTTAGCGGGAGGCTCTTCCTACGAGCAGTACTTC. J is TRBJ2-7 and V is TRBV5-1; 10 nucleotides match TRBD2. The CDR3 runs to 17 residues. Germline CDR1 and CDR2: SGHRS and YFSETQ. The junction had 7 bases not matched to a gene; V was cut back by 0 bases and J by 1 base.